Shown below are 26 T cell receptor beta chains from a single sample sequenced in a study of T cell responses to AZD1222 COVID-19 vaccine. The table came from immunoSEQ multiplex PCR; TCRdb's copy has only in-frame clones and leaves some out. The table records about 88,000 clones, 92% of them present only once. This material consisted of peripheral blood, taken on day 0 of AZD1222 vaccination. These receptors all stem from an adult in good health.

This chain links TRBV7-9 with TRBJ1-3, with no clear D. CDR3 length: 14 residues. The germline CDR1 and CDR2 sequences are SEHNR and FQNEAQ (reference sequence). V was clipped by 4 bases and J by 8 bases, with 15 bases between them. CDR3 in amino acids: CASSSRRLSDTIYF. The CDR3 DNA reads TGTGCCAGCAGCTCCCGACGCCTCTCGGACACCATATATTTT.

The chain employs TRBV20-1 and TRBJ2-7, with 13 bases matching TRBD2. The V gene's germline CDR1 is DFQATT and CDR2 SNEGSKA (reference sequence). This CDR3 region has 14 residues. With 3 bases clipped from V and 10 bases from J, the junction kept 9 bases outside the gene matches. The CDR3 protein is CSASRGGLAGEQYF. Here the CDR3 DNA reads TGCAGTGCTAGTAGAGGAGGACTAGCGGGAGAACAGTACTTC.

The chain couples TRBV27 to TRBJ2-4; 7 positions match TRBD2. J gave up 8 bases and V 7 bases, and 17 bases lay outside the gene matches. Germline-derived CDR1 and CDR2 are MNHEY and SMNVEV (reference sequence). The length of the CDR3 is 16 residues. CDR3 coding DNA: TGTGCCAGCAAATCAATTGGTGGGAGGGCCTGGGACATTCAGTACTTC. It translates to CASKSIGGRAWDIQYF.

The chain has TRBV7-8 and TRBJ2-7; D remains unclear. V lost 5 bases to trimming and J lost 6 bases, with 8 bases between them. This CDR3 has 11 residues. CDR1 and CDR2 (germline): SGHVS, FQNEAQ. The CDR3 loop is CASSLSLEQYF. Written as DNA, the CDR3 is TGTGCCAGCAGCCTAAGTCTCGAGCAGTACTTC.

The V gene is TRBV29-1, the J gene TRBJ1-1; D might be TRBD1 (5 bases). CDR3 length equals 11 residues. Trimming left V 4 bases short and J 5 bases short, with 8 bases between. The germline gives CDR1 SQVTM, CDR2 ANQGSEA. CDR3 sequence: CSVAKGTEAFF. CDR3 DNA sequence: TGCAGCGTTGCCAAGGGGACTGAAGCTTTCTTT.

CDR3 region: CASSLRGHPIGNYEQYF. Here the CDR3 DNA reads TGTGCCAGCAGTTTGCGCGGTCACCCAATAGGCAATTACGAGCAGTACTTC. This chain uses TRBV27 with TRBJ2-7, with unresolved D. Germline V lookup: CDR1 MNHEY, CDR2 SMNVEV (reference sequence). The ends were cut back, 3 bases at V and 4 bases at J, with 22 bases in the middle. This CDR3 is built from 17 residues.

The chain couples TRBV6-2 or TRBV6-3 to TRBJ1-2, with a weak D call TRBD1 (6 bases). Trimming removed 0 bases at V and 0 bases at J, with 11 bases between. Germline CDR1 is MNHEY and CDR2 is SVGEGT. This CDR3 is built from 16 residues. This CDR3 is CASSYSGARANYGYTF. CDR3 bases: TGTGCCAGCAGTTACTCGGGGGCTCGAGCTAACTATGGCTACACCTTC.

V usage is TRBV28 and J usage is TRBJ2-7, with D possibly TRBD1 on 5 matching bases. CDR1 and CDR2 from the germline V gene are MDHEN and SYDVKM. V lost 5 bases and J 5 bases, leaving 22 bases between the germline ends. The CDR3 consists of 16 residues. CDR3 in amino acids: CASSPVLRTLKDEQYF. The CDR3 DNA follows: TGTGCCAGCAGTCCTGTTCTAAGGACACTTAAGGACGAGCAGTACTTC. The whole variable domain, filled in from reference TRBV28 and TRBJ2-7, reads DVKVTQSSRYLVKRTGEKVFLECVQDMDHENMFWYRQDPGLGLRLIYFSYDVKMKEKGDIPEGYSVSREKKERFSLILESASTNQTSMYLCASSPVLRTLKDEQYFGPGTRLTVT.

The chain employs TRBV11-2 and TRBJ1-1; 7 bases line up with TRBD1. V trimming: 1 base; J trimming: 1 base; junction bases outside the gene matches: 15. Germline lookup yields CDR1 SGHAT and CDR2 FQNNGV. This CDR3 spans 19 amino acids. CDR3 region: CASSLGAFPYRGRNTEAFF. The CDR3 DNA reads TGTGCCAGCAGCTTAGGGGCTTTCCCTTACAGGGGCCGGAACACTGAAGCTTTCTTT.

The chain combines TRBV9 with TRBJ2-3, with D perhaps matching TRBD2 (5 bases). V was cut by 4 bases and J by 3 bases, with 18 bases left in between. This CDR3 comprises 16 residues. Germline CDR1 SGDLS, CDR2 YYNGEE. The chain's CDR3 is CASSPRREGATDTQYF. For the CDR3, the DNA is TGTGCCAGCAGCCCCCGCCGCGAGGGAGCAACAGATACGCAGTATTTT.

The V and J genes are TRBV19 and TRBJ1-2, with unresolved D. Germline-derived CDR1 and CDR2 are LNHDA and SQIVND (reference sequence). Trimming stripped 9 bases from V and 7 bases from J, with 21 bases between. The CDR3 loop spans 14 amino acids. The CDR3 spells CASQISWLGSGYTF. The CDR3 nucleotides read TGTGCCAGCCAGATTAGTTGGCTCGGGAGTGGCTACACCTTC.

The chain has TRBV9 and TRBJ1-2; no clear D. The CDR3 consists of 11 residues. V gave up 0 bases and J gave up 4 bases, with 1 base separating them. Germline V lookup: CDR1 SGDLS, CDR2 YYNGEE. The CDR3 is CASSVGYGYTF. CDR3 DNA: TGTGCCAGCAGCGTAGGCTATGGCTACACCTTC.

This sequence joins TRBV29-1 and TRBJ2-7; D may be TRBD1 (7 bases). Germline loops: CDR1 SQVTM, CDR2 ANQGSEA. Between the trimmed V and J ends, which lost 7 bases and 2 bases, there was a span of 15 bases. This CDR3 region has 13 residues. The CDR3 region has the DNA TGCAGCGCTGCAGGGGGGTCGGCCTACGAGCAGTACTTC. It specifies CSAAGGSAYEQYF.

V is TRBV3-1 (or the pseudogene TRBV3-2) and J is TRBJ2-3, with D possibly being TRBD1 (6 bases). Trimming took 4 bases from V and 11 from J, leaving 16 bases between them. CDR1 is LGHDT, CDR2 YNNKEL, per germline (reference sequence). This CDR3 is 13 amino acids long. CDR3: CASSPGAAHLQYF. The CDR3 region has the DNA TGTGCCAGCAGCCCAGGGGCGGCCCACCTGCAGTATTTT.

The count of this clone is one. The chain joins TRBV6-2 or TRBV6-3 to TRBJ1-5; D ambiguous. V was cut by 2 bases and J by 9 bases, with 11 bases left in between. Germline values: CDR1 MNHEY, CDR2 SVGEGT. The CDR3 consists of 13 residues. CDR3 amino acids: CASSYLLSRPQHF. Here the CDR3 DNA reads TGTGCCAGCAGTTACCTCCTGTCCCGGCCCCAGCATTTT.

The genes are TRBV29-1 and TRBJ2-6; D not resolved. CDR3 size: 14 residues. CDR1 is SQVTM, CDR2 ANQGSEA, per germline. Trimming shortened V by 0 bases and J by 4 bases, and 7 bases separated the two germline ends. For the CDR3, the DNA is TGCAGCGTTGAAGACAGCCCCGGGGCCAACGTCCTGACTTTC. This gives the protein CSVEDSPGANVLTF.

The chain has TRBV2 and TRBJ2-1, with a weak D call TRBD2 (6 bases). CDR3 size: 15 residues. Germline V lookup: CDR1 SNHLY, CDR2 FYNNEI. V was shortened by 6 bases and J by 5 bases, with 17 bases between the two germline ends. CDR3 DNA: TGTGCCAGCAGGAAGACTAGTCTCGTAGACAATGAGCAGTTCTTC. It is translated as CASRKTSLVDNEQFF.

In this sample, this clone turned up a few times. This sequence joins TRBV28 and TRBJ2-7, with D tentatively TRBD2 (6 bases). The CDR3 spans 16 residues. The germline CDR1 and CDR2 sequences are MDHEN and SYDVKM. The V gene lost 6 bases and the J gene lost 0 bases, with 18 bases spanning the gap. CDR3 residues: CASSPLWAGPSYEQYF. The CDR3 DNA is TGTGCCAGCAGCCCCCTCTGGGCGGGACCCTCCTACGAGCAGTACTTC.

J is TRBJ2-2 and V is TRBV9; D not certain. Per germline, CDR1 SGDLS and CDR2 YYNGEE. CDR3 length: 13 amino acids. Trimming removed 3 bases at V and 4 bases at J, with 7 bases between. CDR3 sequence (DNA): TGTGCCAGCAGCGCCCCCCCCACCGGGGAGCTGTTTTTT. Protein: CASSAPPTGELFF.

This sequence joins TRBV28 and TRBJ1-2; TRBD1 agrees at 9 bases. CDR1 and CDR2 from the germline V gene are MDHEN and SYDVKM. The CDR3 has 14 amino acids. The ends lost 1 base at V and 7 bases at J; junction bases unmatched: 4. The CDR3 bases are TGTGCCAGCAGTTTATATAGACAGGGGGGTGGCTACACCTTC. Amino acids: CASSLYRQGGGYTF.

This chain links TRBV2 with TRBJ2-7; 8 positions agree with TRBD1. The CDR3 contains 15 residues. CDR1 and CDR2 from the germline V gene are SNHLY and FYNNEI. J lost 3 bases, V lost 4 bases, and 8 bases had no gene match. The CDR3 protein is CASSVDIGTGYEQYF. The CDR3, as DNA: TGTGCCAGCAGTGTTGACATTGGGACAGGCTACGAGCAGTACTTC.

This chain joins TRBV7-2 and TRBJ2-1, with D unclear. Germline V gene sequence: CDR1 SGHTA, CDR2 FQGNSA. The CDR3 runs 12 residues. V was shortened by 2 bases and J by 3 bases, with 2 bases between the two germline ends. The CDR3 here is CASSLSYNEQFF. The CDR3 bases are TGTGCCAGCAGCTTAAGCTACAATGAGCAGTTCTTC.

The DNA for the CDR3 is TGCAGCGTTGAAGGGGGAACTAGCGGGAGTCTCTCGCCGATGGGGGATACGCAGTATTTT. Amino acid sequence: CSVEGGTSGSLSPMGDTQYF. The V call is TRBV29-1, the J call TRBJ2-3; 11 nucleotides match TRBD2. This CDR3 has 20 amino acids. V trimming: 1 base; J trimming: 6 bases; junction bases outside the gene matches: 21. Germline lookup yields CDR1 SQVTM and CDR2 ANQGSEA.

This sequence joins TRBV7-9 and TRBJ2-1; D is ambiguous. Germline CDR1 SEHNR, CDR2 FQNEAQ (reference sequence). V lost 4 bases, J lost 0 bases, and 10 bases lay in between. This CDR3 spans 15 amino acids. CDR3 amino acids: CASSSRAVSYNEQFF. As DNA, the CDR3 is TGTGCCAGCAGCTCACGAGCAGTCTCCTACAATGAGCAGTTCTTC.

The genes are TRBV4-3 and TRBJ2-7, with 14 bases aligning to TRBD2. Trimming removed 4 bases from V and 1 base from J; junction bases left unmatched: 9. Germline CDR1 LGHNA, CDR2 YSLEER. The length of the CDR3 is 18 residues. CDR3 sequence reads: CASSRGLAGVVTSYEQYF. The CDR3 DNA reads TGCGCCAGCAGCCGGGGACTAGCGGGAGTTGTTACATCCTACGAGCAGTACTTC.

The table lists this clone with a count of one. V is TRBV7-2 and J is TRBJ1-6; unclear D gene. CDR3 size: 14 residues. Germline V gives CDR1 SGHTA, CDR2 FQGNSA. V lost 1 base and J lost 7, with 8 bases in between. The CDR3 reads CASSLDGGNSPLHF. In DNA form, the CDR3 reads TGTGCCAGCAGCTTAGATGGCGGAAATTCACCCCTCCACTTT.